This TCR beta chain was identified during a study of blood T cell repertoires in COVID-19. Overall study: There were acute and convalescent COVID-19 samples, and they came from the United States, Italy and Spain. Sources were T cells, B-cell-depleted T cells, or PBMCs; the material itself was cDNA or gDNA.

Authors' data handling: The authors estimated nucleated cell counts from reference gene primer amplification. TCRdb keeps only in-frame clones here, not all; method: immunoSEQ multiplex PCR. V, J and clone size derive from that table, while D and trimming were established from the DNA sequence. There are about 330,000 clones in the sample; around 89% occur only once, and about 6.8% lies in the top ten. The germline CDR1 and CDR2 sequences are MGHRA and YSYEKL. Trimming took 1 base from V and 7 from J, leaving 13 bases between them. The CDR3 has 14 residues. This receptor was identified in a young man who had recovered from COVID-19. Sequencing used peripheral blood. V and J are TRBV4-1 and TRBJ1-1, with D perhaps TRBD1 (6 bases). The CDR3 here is CASSQGGQFFEAFF. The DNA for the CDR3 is TGCGCCAGCAGCCAAGGCGGACAGTTTTTTGAAGCTTTCTTT.